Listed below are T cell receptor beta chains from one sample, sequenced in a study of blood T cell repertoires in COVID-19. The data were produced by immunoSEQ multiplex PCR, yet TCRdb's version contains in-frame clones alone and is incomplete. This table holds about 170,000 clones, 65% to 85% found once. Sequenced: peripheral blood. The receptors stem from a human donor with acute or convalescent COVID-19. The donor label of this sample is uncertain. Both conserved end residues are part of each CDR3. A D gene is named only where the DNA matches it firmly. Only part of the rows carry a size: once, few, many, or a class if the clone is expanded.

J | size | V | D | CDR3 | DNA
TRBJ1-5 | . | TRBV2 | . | CASSGTGLSNQPQHF | TGTGCCAGCAGTGGCACAGGGCTTAGCAATCAGCCCCAGCATTTT
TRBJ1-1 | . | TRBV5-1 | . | CASSLRGAGDTNTEAFF | TGCGCCAGCAGCCTCCGAGGGGCAGGGGACACAAACACTGAAGCTTTCTTT
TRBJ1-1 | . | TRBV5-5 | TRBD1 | CASSPTGQVVSEAFF | TGTGCCAGCAGCCCGACGGGACAGGTCGTTTCTGAAGCTTTCTTT
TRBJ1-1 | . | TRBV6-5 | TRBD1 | CASSSVDRGLDTEAFF | TGTGCCAGCAGTTCTGTCGACAGGGGGCTAGACACTGAAGCTTTCTTT
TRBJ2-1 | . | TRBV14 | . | CASSQVSQGNEQFF | TGTGCCAGCAGCCAAGTCTCACAGGGCAATGAGCAGTTCTTC
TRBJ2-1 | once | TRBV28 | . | CAAASGRRGNEQFF | TGTGCAGCAGCGTCGGGGCGCAGGGGAAATGAGCAGTTCTTC
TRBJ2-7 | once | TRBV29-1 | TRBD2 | CSGILAGATYEQYF | TGCAGCGGAATACTAGCGGGAGCAACCTACGAGCAGTACTTC
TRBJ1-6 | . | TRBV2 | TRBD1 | CASREYRGEAPLHF | TGTGCCAGCAGAGAATACAGGGGTGAGGCACCCCTCCACTTT
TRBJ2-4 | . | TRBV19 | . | CASRALGPNIQYF | TGTGCCAGTAGGGCCCTTGGCCCAAACATTCAGTACTTC
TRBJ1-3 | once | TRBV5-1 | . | CASSLGEAGNTIYF | TGCGCCAGCAGCTTGGGGGAGGCTGGAAACACCATATATTTT
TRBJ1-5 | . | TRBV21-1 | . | CASSLRDRDASNQPQHF | TGTGCCAGCAGCCTCCGGGACAGGGATGCGAGCAATCAGCCCCAGCATTTT
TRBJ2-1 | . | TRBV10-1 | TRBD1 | CASSERQGMDEQFF | TGCGCCAGCAGTGAGAGACAGGGGATGGATGAGCAGTTCTTC
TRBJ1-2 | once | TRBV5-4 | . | CASSPPGQNYGYTF | TGTGCCAGCAGCCCGCCGGGACAAAACTATGGCTACACCTTC
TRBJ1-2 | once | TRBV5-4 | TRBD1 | CASSPGGRDYGYTF | TGTGCCAGCAGCCCAGGGGGTCGGGACTATGGCTACACCTTC
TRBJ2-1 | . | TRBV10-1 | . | CASSESGQGGNEQFF | TGCGCCAGCAGTGAGTCAGGTCAGGGAGGCAATGAGCAGTTCTTC
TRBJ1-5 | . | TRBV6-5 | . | CASSYSVTGDQPQHF | TGTGCCAGCAGTTACTCCGTGACAGGCGATCAGCCCCAGCATTTT
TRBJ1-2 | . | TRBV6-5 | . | CASSRGGYGYTF | TGTGCCAGCAGCAGGGGCGGCTATGGCTACACCTTC
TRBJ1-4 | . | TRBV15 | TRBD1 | CATSPGTVHEKLFF | TGTGCCACCAGCCCCGGGACAGTGCATGAAAAACTGTTTTTT
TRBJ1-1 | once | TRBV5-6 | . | CASSLALDSTEAFF | TGTGCCAGCAGCTTGGCTTTGGACAGTACTGAAGCTTTCTTT
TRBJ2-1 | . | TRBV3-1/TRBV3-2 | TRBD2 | CASSQGLAGGPSREQFF | TGTGCCAGCAGCCAAGGCCTAGCGGGGGGGCCCAGCCGGGAGCAGTTCTTC
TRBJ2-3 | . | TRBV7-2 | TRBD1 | CASSVHRGEDTQYF | TGTGCCAGCAGCGTTCACAGGGGCGAGGATACGCAGTATTTT
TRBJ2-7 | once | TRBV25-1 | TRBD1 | CASSGDSNGDEQYF | TGTGCCAGCAGTGGGGACAGCAATGGCGACGAGCAGTACTTC